There are many counts of the clone carrying this T cell receptor beta chain. Generated by immunoSEQ multiplex PCR, the TCRdb table keeps only in-frame clones and is missing some. This table has around 190,000 clones, about 91% appearing once. This record comes from a study of blood T cell repertoires in COVID-19. V was cut by 10 bases and J by 2 bases, with 17 bases left in between. CDR3 size: 15 residues. The germline gives CDR1 KGHDR, CDR2 SFDVKD. The chain carries TRBV24-1 and TRBJ2-4; a possible D gene is TRBD1 (6 bases). The origin of this receptor is a young man with acute COVID-19. The sample was PBMCs or T cells enriched from blood (not recorded which). CDR3 in amino acids: CATTDSRDTKNIQYF. The CDR3, as DNA: TGTGCCACAACGGACAGTCGGGATACCAAAAACATTCAGTACTTC.